This T cell receptor (beta chain) was sequenced for a study of blood T cells in healthy people across ages. It was with a sample-barcoded 5' primer and a J-beta primer mix that a second PCR of about 6 to 11 cycles was run. One entry per CDR3 protein, called by TCRdb with MiXCR from the 5' RACE reads. The top ten clones hold around 30% of a sample with around 800,000 distinct CDR3 sequences, under 80% of them seen once. Healthy individuals of Caucasian origin from Russia, aged 6 to 90, served as donors. To note about this clonotype: The antigen is undetermined.

This CDR3 region has 16 residues. The V gene lost 10 bases and the J gene lost 3 bases, with 24 bases spanning the gap. Germline lookup yields CDR1 SNHLY and CDR2 FYNNEI. General study points: Naive T cell percentage strongly correlated with TCR beta diversity. Donors of long life had a larger count of naive CD4+ cells and greater diversity than aged donors. Roughly linear declines in TCR beta diversity per million T cells occurred with age.

Sequenced sample: blood. This receptor was obtained from a young man in good health. The chain is built from TRBV2 and TRBJ1-2; D is possibly TRBD1 (5 bases). The CDR3 protein is CATTEGIRGAYYGYTF. Written as DNA, the CDR3 is TGTGCCACCACCGAGGGGATACGGGGAGCCTACTATGGCTACACCTTC.